Below, 26 T cell receptor beta chains from the same sample are listed, as sequenced in a study of CD8 T cells in ankylosing spondylitis. TCRdb independently ran MiXCR on the 5' RACE reads; one entry per CDR3 protein. The sample lists about 340,000 distinct CDR3 sequences, approximately 20% occurring once. Sequenced input: blood, either unsorted or a sorted T cell fraction (not recorded which). Receptors originate from a male donor with ankylosing spondylitis or in good health (not recorded which).

V is TRBV12-3 or TRBV12-4 and J is TRBJ2-5; perhaps TRBD1 as D (5 bases). The V end was cut by 3 bases, the J end by 5 bases, with 13 bases between. The CDR3 extends over 14 amino acids. In DNA, the CDR3 is TGTGCCAGCAGTTTTCGGCAGGGTCCGGAGACCCAGTACTTC. Translating it yields CASSFRQGPETQYF.

The V call is TRBV27, the J call TRBJ2-2; possibly TRBD2 for D (6 bases). CDR3 length: 14 amino acids. The V gene lost 3 bases and the J gene lost 4 bases, with 9 bases spanning the gap. Germline CDR1 and CDR2: MNHEY and SMNVEV (reference sequence). CDR3 loop: CASSFWGVTGELFF. In DNA, the CDR3 is TGTGCCAGCAGTTTCTGGGGGGTCACCGGGGAGCTGTTTTTT.

This clonotype was detected once. The CDR3 is CASSPDRGSTGANVLTF. CDR3 sequence (DNA): TGTGCCAGCAGCCCGGACAGGGGGTCGACTGGGGCCAACGTCCTGACTTTC. The genes are TRBV7-6 and TRBJ2-6; 10 nucleotides match TRBD1. Unmatched junction bases numbered 6, after V lost 5 bases and J lost 2 bases. CDR3 size: 17 residues. Germline V gives CDR1 SGHVS, CDR2 FNYEAQ.

This clonotype appeared a few times. The chain is built from TRBV6-1 and TRBJ2-1; 15 bases match TRBD2. This CDR3 is 16 amino acids long. The germline CDR1 and CDR2 sequences are MNHNS and SASEGT. V shed 5 bases, J shed 10 bases, and the junction held 9 bases outside the gene matches. The CDR3 sequence: CASSLGLAGGPGEQFF. The CDR3 nucleotides are TGTGCCAGCAGTCTGGGACTAGCGGGGGGACCCGGGGAGCAGTTCTTC.

This clonotype was observed a handful of times. Here the CDR3 reads CASSPYPGYEQYF. The CDR3, as DNA: TGCGCCAGCAGCCCCTACCCGGGCTACGAGCAGTACTTC. V usage is TRBV5-1 and J usage is TRBJ2-7; D is undetermined. Germline lookup yields CDR1 SGHRS and CDR2 YFSETQ. The CDR3 is 13 residues long. Between the trimmed V and J ends, which lost 4 bases and 3 bases, there was a span of 11 bases.

There are a few counts of this clonotype. This sequence joins TRBV11-2 and TRBJ2-7, with 10 nucleotides matching TRBD1. The germline gives CDR1 SGHAT, CDR2 FQNNGV. The CDR3 is 15 residues long. Germline trimming cut 5 bases from V and 2 bases from J; bases unmatched to any gene: 6. As DNA, the CDR3 is TGTGCCAGCAGCCTCGGGACAGGGGAGACCTACGAGCAGTACTTC. Its translation is CASSLGTGETYEQYF.

The chain recombines TRBV27 with TRBJ2-7, with D perhaps TRBD1 (6 bases). The germline V gene encodes CDR1 MNHEY and CDR2 SMNVEV (reference sequence). The CDR3 loop spans 14 amino acids. Between the trimmed V and J ends, which lost 2 bases and 5 bases, there was a span of 13 bases. CDR3 loop: CASSLRGWKDEQYF. CDR3 in DNA: TGTGCCAGCAGTTTAAGGGGGTGGAAGGACGAGCAGTACTTC.

This clonotype was picked up a small number of times. The chain uses TRBV7-9 and TRBJ2-1; D is undetermined. Per the germline V gene, CDR1 is SEHNR and CDR2 is FQNEAQ (reference sequence). V was clipped by 5 bases and J by 4 bases, with 21 bases between them. The CDR3 is made up of 17 amino acids. This chain's CDR3 is CASSPQLGPPKYNEQFF. CDR3 nucleotides: TGTGCCAGCAGCCCTCAGCTCGGACCCCCAAAATACAATGAGCAGTTCTTC.

The chain is built from TRBV7-3 and TRBJ2-1, with 11 bases aligning to TRBD1. CDR3 size: 16 residues. Per the germline V gene, CDR1 is SGHTA and CDR2 is FQGTGA. The junction had 8 bases not matched to a gene; V was cut back by 5 bases and J by 5 bases. The DNA for the CDR3 is TGTGCCAGCAGCCCATACATGGGACAGGGGGACAATGAGCAGTTCTTC. Translating it yields CASSPYMGQGDNEQFF.

This chain links TRBV27 with TRBJ2-1; 9 positions agree with TRBD1. J gave up 8 bases and V 6 bases, and 8 bases lay outside the gene matches. The CDR3 is 14 amino acids. The germline CDR1 and CDR2 sequences are MNHEY and SMNVEV (reference sequence). The CDR3 DNA reads TGTGCCAGCAGACGGGACAGGGAGTCCGATGAGCAGTTCTTC. Residues: CASRRDRESDEQFF.

This clonotype was counted only a few times. J is TRBJ2-3 and V is TRBV3-1, with TRBD2 as a possible D gene (6 bases). This CDR3 spans 15 amino acids. The V gene lost 4 bases and the J gene lost 2 bases, with 13 bases spanning the gap. The germline gives CDR1 LGHDT, CDR2 YNNKEL (reference sequence). CDR3 DNA sequence: TGTGCCAGCAGCCCGGGACTTGCCTACACAGATACGCAGTATTTT. It is translated as CASSPGLAYTDTQYF.

This clonotype came up a few times. The chain joins TRBV27 to TRBJ2-1; 10 bases match TRBD1. The CDR3 totals 12 residues. Germline CDR1 MNHEY, CDR2 SMNVEV (reference sequence). Losses at the gene ends were 5 bases for V and 12 bases for J; bases not matched to a gene: 4. CDR3 sequence: CASSKRDRGQFF. CDR3 nucleotides: TGTGCCAGCAGTAAACGGGACAGGGGGCAGTTCTTC.

This chain joins TRBV4-1 and TRBJ2-3, with 13 bases that match TRBD2. The CDR3 runs 18 residues. Germline V gene sequence: CDR1 MGHRA, CDR2 YSYEKL. With V trimmed by 4 bases and J by 0 bases, 7 bases remained unmatched. In DNA form, the CDR3 reads TGCGCCAGCAGCCCGACTAGCGGGGGGCTCTCTAGCACAGATACGCAGTATTTT. Its translation is CASSPTSGGLSSTDTQYF.

This clonotype occurred a few times. The CDR3 spells CASRTANTGELFF. CDR3 in DNA: TGTGCCAGCAGGACAGCAAACACCGGGGAGCTGTTTTTT. This chain uses TRBV12-3 or TRBV12-4 with TRBJ2-2, with TRBD1 as a possible D gene (5 bases). This CDR3 has 13 residues. Trimming left V 6 bases short and J 2 bases short, with 7 bases between.

CDR3 in DNA: TGCGCCAGCAGCCAAGACAGGGGAATAGGGCAAGAGACCCAGTACTTC. Translation: CASSQDRGIGQETQYF. V is TRBV4-1 and J is TRBJ2-5, with TRBD1 as a possible D gene (6 bases). The V end was cut by 0 bases, the J end by 2 bases, with 13 bases between. The CDR3 is 16 amino acids. Germline-derived CDR1 and CDR2 are MGHRA and YSYEKL.

J is TRBJ1-6 and V is TRBV12-3 or TRBV12-4; D is uncertain. This CDR3 has 14 amino acids. Trimming removed 5 bases from V and 10 bases from J, with 15 bases in between. DNA of the CDR3: TGTGCCAGCAGTCCCGGTGGGGTCGGGTCACCCCTCCACTTT. It codes for CASSPGGVGSPLHF.

There are many counts of this clonotype. The chain combines TRBV29-1 with TRBJ2-2; D remains unclear. Trimming took off 6 bases at V and 4 bases at J, with 12 bases between the two ends. Germline V gene sequence: CDR1 SQVTM, CDR2 ANQGSEA. This CDR3 has 13 residues. CDR3 coding DNA: TGCAGCGTCGAGACGGACGCCACCGGGGAGCTGTTTTTT. It encodes CSVETDATGELFF.

The chain joins TRBV7-9 to TRBJ2-7, with TRBD1 matching 10 bases. CDR3 length equals 15 residues. Germline trimming cut 5 bases from V and 7 bases from J; bases unmatched to any gene: 11. The germline gives CDR1 SEHNR, CDR2 FQNEAQ (reference sequence). The CDR3 DNA follows: TGTGCCAGCAGCCCAACGGGACAGGGGCAAGGGGAGCAGTACTTC. Protein: CASSPTGQGQGEQYF.

This clonotype was detected a few times. CDR3 in amino acids: CASSSTSGRPPEQFF. CDR3 sequence (DNA): TGTGCCAGCAGTTCGACTAGCGGGAGACCTCCTGAGCAGTTCTTC. This chain uses TRBV12-3 or TRBV12-4 with TRBJ2-1, with 12 bases that match TRBD2. CDR3 length: 15 amino acids. V dropped 4 bases and J dropped 9; count of bases not matched to a gene: 7.

CDR3 nucleotide sequence: TGTGCCAGCAGCCCCCTAATCGAGCGGGGGAGGATTAAAGAGACCCAGTACTTC. This gives the protein CASSPLIERGRIKETQYF. The genes are TRBV7-8 and TRBJ2-5; 8 nucleotides line up with TRBD2. V was pared by 5 bases and J by 3 bases, with 17 bases of the junction left unmatched. The CDR3 runs 18 residues. CDR1 and CDR2 from the germline V gene are SGHVS and FQNEAQ.

The chain recombines TRBV4-2 with TRBJ2-7; D remains unclear. V dropped 1 base and J dropped 0 bases, with 7 bases sitting between them. Germline loops: CDR1 LGHNA, CDR2 YNFKEQ. The CDR3 is 14 residues long. The CDR3: CASSQGQNSYEQYF. CDR3 DNA sequence: TGTGCCAGCAGCCAAGGACAAAACTCCTACGAGCAGTACTTC.

The rearrangement uses TRBV4-1 and TRBJ2-5; D uncertain. Germline V lookup: CDR1 MGHRA, CDR2 YSYEKL. Trimming removed 3 bases at V and 0 bases at J, with 2 bases between. CDR3 length: 12 amino acids. The CDR3 spells CASSQHQETQYF. DNA for the CDR3: TGCGCCAGCAGCCAGCACCAAGAGACCCAGTACTTC.

The V call is TRBV20-1, the J call TRBJ2-3; D call uncertain. Trimming took 2 bases from V and 4 from J, leaving 10 bases between them. The CDR3 runs to 13 residues. Germline CDR1 reads DFQATT; CDR2 reads SNEGSKA (reference sequence). CDR3 in amino acids: CSARPRFADTQYF. The CDR3 coding sequence is TGCAGTGCTAGACCCAGGTTTGCAGATACGCAGTATTTT.

In this sample, this clonotype turned up a few times. The chain has TRBV5-6 and TRBJ2-7, with D perhaps TRBD1 (5 bases). CDR1 SGHDT and CDR2 YYEEEE come from the germline V gene. The CDR3 consists of 14 residues. V lost 1 base and J 3 bases, leaving 11 bases between the germline ends. For the CDR3, the DNA is TGTGCCAGCAGCTTGCGGACAACCTTCTACGAGCAGTACTTC. Translating gives CASSLRTTFYEQYF.

This clonotype showed up just a few times. CDR3 sequence (DNA): TGTGCCAGCGGCGGTGGAAAACTGTTTTTT. It translates to CASGGGKLFF. V usage is TRBV12-3 or TRBV12-4 and J usage is TRBJ1-4; D is uncertain. CDR3 length equals 10 residues. V dropped 8 bases and J dropped 10 bases, with 8 bases sitting between them.

The CDR3 sequence is CASSWYATGETQYF. For the CDR3, the DNA is TGTGCCAGCAGTTGGTATGCCACCGGGGAGACCCAGTACTTC. The chain joins TRBV12-3 or TRBV12-4 to TRBJ2-5; D unclear. Trimming left V 4 bases short and J 5 bases short, with 14 bases between. This CDR3 is built from 14 residues.